This T cell receptor (beta chain) was profiled in a study of CD8+ T cells in alopecia areata. After isolation, RNA underwent reverse transcription to generate cDNA as the sequencing template. Repertoires were generated with immunoSEQ multiplex PCR, while TCRdb's copy carries only in-frame clones and drops some. The sample consists of 90,000 to 150,000 clones, 35% to 40% of them appearing once. The CDR3 is 17 residues long. The trim removed 7 bases at V and 6 bases at J, leaving 13 bases unmatched. CDR1 and CDR2 from the germline V gene are SGHTA and FQGNSA. The clonotype comes from a human donor with alopecia areata. The V and J genes are TRBV7-2 and TRBJ2-7; 15 nucleotides match TRBD2. The specimen was CD4+ T cells sorted from blood. The CDR3 here is CASTPPGLAGGVGEQYF. As DNA, the CDR3 is TGTGCCAGCACCCCCCCGGGACTAGCGGGAGGTGTTGGCGAGCAGTACTTC.